Listed below are T cell receptor beta chains from one sample, sequenced in a study of CD8 T cells in ankylosing spondylitis. TCRdb redid the calling of the 5' RACE reads with MiXCR, one entry per CDR3 protein. Altogether approximately 69,000 distinct CDR3 sequences are present, roughly 5% being singletons, with the ten largest covering around 2.2%. Sequenced sample: blood, either unsorted or a sorted T cell fraction (not recorded which). The receptors come from a male donor with ankylosing spondylitis or in good health (not recorded which). CDR3s include the opening cysteine and the closing phenylalanine or tryptophan.

v_gene: TRBV18; j_gene: TRBJ2-7; CDR3aa: CASSPDAGSYEQYF
v_gene: TRBV14; j_gene: TRBJ1-5; CDR3aa: CASSQDLGHQPQHF
v_gene: TRBV7-9; j_gene: TRBJ2-5; CDR3aa: CASGGTAQETQYF
v_gene: TRBV6-1; j_gene: TRBJ1-5; CDR3aa: CATALSWEDRGNQPQHF
v_gene: TRBV29-1; j_gene: TRBJ2-5; CDR3aa: CSTLPSGQQETQYF
v_gene: TRBV12-3/TRBV12-4; j_gene: TRBJ2-2; CDR3aa: CASRTSGGNTGELFF
v_gene: TRBV5-1; j_gene: TRBJ2-7; CDR3aa: CASSLGPTYEQYF
v_gene: TRBV28; j_gene: TRBJ2-5; CDR3aa: CASRSAGGETQYF
v_gene: TRBV19; j_gene: TRBJ1-2; CDR3aa: CVSSIRNTNNGYTF
v_gene: TRBV7-8; j_gene: TRBJ1-4; CDR3aa: CASSNEVGQASEKLFF
v_gene: TRBV11-2; j_gene: TRBJ2-5; CDR3aa: CASSLGPTSGKETQYF
v_gene: TRBV24-1; j_gene: TRBJ1-1; CDR3aa: CATTANTEAFF